Presented here are 4 T cell receptor beta chains from one specimen sequenced in a study of T cells in Graves' hyperthyroidism and ophthalmopathy. Using RNA transcripts as the source, TCR beta CDR3 regions were amplified. In the first-round RT-PCR of the TCR CDR3, the HTBI primer set was used. Using its own MiXCR run on the multiplex PCR reads, TCRdb lists one record per CDR3 protein. Of roughly 350,000 distinct CDR3 sequences listed, roughly 13% were seen once; the top ten hold 30% to 35%. The sequenced material came from blood. Source of these receptors: a woman aged 40-49 years with Graves' ophthalmopathy.

Ten or more counts support this clonotype. The chain links TRBV11-2 to TRBJ2-1; 7 nucleotides agree with TRBD1. The CDR3 is 15 amino acids. The ends lost 5 bases at V and 1 base at J; junction bases unmatched: 5. The germline gives CDR1 SGHAT, CDR2 FQNNGV. The DNA for the CDR3 is TGTGCCAGCAGCCAATACAGGGGTTCCTACAATGAGCAGTTCTTC. Its translation: CASSQYRGSYNEQFF.

The V and J genes are TRBV7-2 and TRBJ1-2; 9 bases match TRBD1. The CDR3 is 15 residues long. The V and J ends lost 3 bases and 6 bases, in that order; junction bases with no gene match: 8. Looked up from germline, CDR1 is SGHTA and CDR2 is FQGNSA. This CDR3 reads CASSLTGGNRHGYTF. DNA of the CDR3: TGTGCCAGCAGCTTGACAGGGGGAAATCGTCATGGCTACACCTTC.

This clonotype was recorded once. The V call is TRBV4-2, the J call TRBJ2-7; 7 bases align to TRBD2. The V segment lost 0 bases and the J segment 0 bases; nucleotides outside the gene matches: 2. CDR1 and CDR2 (germline): LGHNA, YNFKEQ. The CDR3 runs 15 residues. CDR3 bases: TGTGCCAGCAGCCAAGAGGGGGGGTCCTCCTACGAGCAGTACTTC. This codes for CASSQEGGSSYEQYF.

The chain couples TRBV9 to TRBJ2-1; possibly TRBD1 or TRBD2 for D (6 bases each). This CDR3 comprises 15 residues. The germline V and J ends were trimmed by 0 bases and 2 bases, with 9 bases remaining between them. Germline CDR1 SGDLS, CDR2 YYNGEE. The CDR3 DNA reads as TGTGCCAGCAGCGTAGGGGGGGCCGCCTACAATGAGCAGTTCTTC. Amino acid sequence: CASSVGGAAYNEQFF.